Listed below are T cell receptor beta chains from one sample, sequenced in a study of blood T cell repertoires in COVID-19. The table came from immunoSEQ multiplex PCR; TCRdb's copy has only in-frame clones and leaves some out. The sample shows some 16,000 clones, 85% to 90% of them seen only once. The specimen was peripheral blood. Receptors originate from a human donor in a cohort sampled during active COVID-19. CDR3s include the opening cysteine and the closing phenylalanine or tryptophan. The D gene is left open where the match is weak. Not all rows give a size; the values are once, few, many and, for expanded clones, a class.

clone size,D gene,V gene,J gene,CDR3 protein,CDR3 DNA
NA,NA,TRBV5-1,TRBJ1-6,CASRKSAGAYNSPLHF,TGCGCCAGCAGAAAGTCAGCGGGGGCCTATAATTCACCCCTCCACTTT
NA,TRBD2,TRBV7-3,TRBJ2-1,CASSLSRTSGGEQFF,TGTGCCAGCAGCTTATCCCGGACTAGCGGGGGGGAGCAGTTCTTC
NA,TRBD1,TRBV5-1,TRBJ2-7,CASSLGPTGEEQYF,TGCGCCAGCAGCTTGGGCCCCACAGGGGAGGAGCAGTACTTC
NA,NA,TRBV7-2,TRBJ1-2,CASTPSRNNYGYTF,TGTGCCAGCACTCCTAGCCGGAATAACTATGGCTACACCTTC
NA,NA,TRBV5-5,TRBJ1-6,CASSFNPVMRSPLHF,TGTGCCAGCAGCTTTAACCCGGTCATGCGTTCACCCCTCCACTTT
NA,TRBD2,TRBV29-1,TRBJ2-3,CSGTAGAYTDTQYF,TGCAGCGGCACAGCGGGGGCCTACACAGATACGCAGTATTTT
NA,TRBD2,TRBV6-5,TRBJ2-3,CASSYTSGGYTDTQYF,TGTGCCAGCAGTTACACTAGCGGGGGATACACAGATACGCAGTATTTT
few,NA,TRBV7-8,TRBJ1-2,CASSLVGGLYNYGYTF,TGTGCCAGCAGCTTAGTGGGGGGGCTGTACAACTATGGCTACACCTTC
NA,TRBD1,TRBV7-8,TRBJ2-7,CASRSRDRVGYEQYF,TGTGCCAGCAGAAGCCGGGACAGGGTCGGGTACGAGCAGTACTTC
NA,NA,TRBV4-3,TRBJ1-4,CASSRGTSAGEKLFF,TGCGCCAGCAGCCGCGGGACTTCAGCTGGAGAAAAACTGTTTTTT
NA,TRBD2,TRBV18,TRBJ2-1,CASSPASGGASGEQFF,TGTGCCAGCTCACCCGCTAGCGGGGGGGCTTCGGGTGAGCAGTTCTTC
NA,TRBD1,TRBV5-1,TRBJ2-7,CASKNLWTGSNYEQYF,TGCGCCAGCAAAAATCTCTGGACAGGATCAAACTACGAGCAGTACTTC
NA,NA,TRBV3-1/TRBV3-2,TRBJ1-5,CASSQGGAAQPQHF,TGTGCCAGCAGCCAGGGGGGGGCGGCACAGCCCCAGCATTTT
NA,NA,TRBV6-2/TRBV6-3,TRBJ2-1,CASSYGGTYNEQFF,TGTGCCAGCAGTTACGGCGGTACCTACAATGAGCAGTTCTTC
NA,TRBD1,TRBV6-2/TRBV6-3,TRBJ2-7,CASSYFRTGYEQYF,TGTGCCAGCAGTTACTTCCGGACAGGCTACGAGCAGTACTTC
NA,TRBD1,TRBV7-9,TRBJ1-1,CASSLGGQGGTEAFF,TGTGCCAGCAGCTTAGGCGGACAGGGGGGCACTGAAGCTTTCTTT
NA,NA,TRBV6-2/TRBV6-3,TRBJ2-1,CASSYSVGVDEQFF,TGTGCCAGCAGTTACTCGGTAGGGGTCGATGAGCAGTTCTTC
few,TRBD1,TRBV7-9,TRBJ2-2,CASSLAGQGSNTGELFF,TGTGCCAGCAGCTTAGCCGGACAGGGATCGAACACCGGGGAGCTGTTTTTT
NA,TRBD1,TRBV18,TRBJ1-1,CASSPTGTGRANTEAFF,TGTGCCAGCTCACCCACCGGGACAGGGAGGGCAAACACTGAAGCTTTCTTT
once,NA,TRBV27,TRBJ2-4,CASSFLDSLNIQYF,TGTGCCAGCAGTTTTCTCGACAGTTTGAACATTCAGTACTTC
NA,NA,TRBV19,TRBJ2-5,CASSVVLLQETQYF,TGTGCCAGTAGTGTGGTACTTCTACAAGAGACCCAGTACTTC
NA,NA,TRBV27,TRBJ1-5,CASSFTGRGIQPQHF,TGTGCCAGCAGTTTCACAGGGAGGGGGATTCAGCCCCAGCATTTT
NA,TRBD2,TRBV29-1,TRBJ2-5,CSVAGLYLLAGEIQETQYF,TGCAGCGTCGCGGGTCTTTACTTACTAGCGGGGGAGATCCAAGAGACCCAGTACTTC
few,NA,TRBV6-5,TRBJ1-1,CASSYSWAGKAFF,TGTGCCAGCAGTTACTCGTGGGCAGGGAAAGCTTTCTTT
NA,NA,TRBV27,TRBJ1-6,CASSLYGGRRDYNSPLHF,TGTGCCAGCAGCCTTTACGGGGGACGACGGGACTATAATTCACCCCTCCACTTT
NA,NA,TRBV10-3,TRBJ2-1,CAISELGQGNEQFF,TGTGCCATCAGTGAACTGGGACAAGGCAATGAGCAGTTCTTC
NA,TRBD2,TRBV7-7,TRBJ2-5,CASSLAPSSGGRQETQYF,TGTGCTAGCAGCTTAGCGCCGTCTAGCGGGGGAAGGCAAGAGACCCAGTACTTC
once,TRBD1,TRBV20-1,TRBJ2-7,CSASPGTGGYEQYF,TGCAGTGCCAGTCCCGGGACAGGGGGCTACGAGCAGTACTTC
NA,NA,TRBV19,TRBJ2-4,CASSPGRLTFQNIQYF,TGTGCCAGTAGCCCCGGTCGGCTGACTTTCCAAAACATTCAGTACTTC
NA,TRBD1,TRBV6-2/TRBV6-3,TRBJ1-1,CASSAQGAVLNTEAFF,TGTGCCAGCAGTGCTCAGGGGGCCGTTTTGAACACTGAAGCTTTCTTT
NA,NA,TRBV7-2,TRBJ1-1,CASSLAPTGNPEAFF,TGTGCCAGCAGCTTAGCGCCAACGGGGAATCCTGAAGCTTTCTTT
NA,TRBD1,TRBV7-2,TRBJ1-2,CASRTQGAWGYTF,TGTGCCAGCAGGACACAGGGGGCTTGGGGCTACACCTTC
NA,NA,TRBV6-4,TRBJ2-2,CASSARHTGLEGTGELFF,TGTGCCAGCAGTGCCCGTCACACAGGGTTAGAAGGCACCGGGGAGCTGTTTTTT
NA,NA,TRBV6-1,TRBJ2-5,CASSERGAPQNQETQYF,TGTGCCAGCAGTGAACGGGGTGCTCCTCAAAACCAAGAGACCCAGTACTTC
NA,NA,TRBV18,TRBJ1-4,CASSDQVATNEKLFF,TGTGCCAGCTCGGATCAGGTTGCAACTAATGAAAAACTGTTTTTT
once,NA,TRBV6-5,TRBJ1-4,CASGGGAANEKLFF,TGTGCCAGCGGCGGGGGGGCTGCTAATGAAAAACTGTTTTTT
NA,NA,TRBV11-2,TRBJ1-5,CASSLLPGYSNQPQHF,TGTGCCAGCAGCTTATTGCCAGGATATAGCAATCAGCCCCAGCATTTT